The sequence of this TCR beta chain was determined in a study of T cells in localized non-small cell lung cancer. The method was immunoSEQ multiplex PCR; TCRdb's version includes in-frame clones alone and lacks a portion of them. The sample lists tens of thousands of clones; roughly 90% were seen once. The CDR3 contains 17 residues. Trimming stripped 0 bases from V and 4 bases from J, with 19 bases between. Per germline, CDR1 SGHKS and CDR2 YYEKEE (reference sequence). This sequence was found in a man aged 40-75 years with stage II lung adenocarcinoma. The rearrangement links TRBV5-5 to TRBJ1-1; the D gene is possibly TRBD1 (5 bases). Here the sequenced sample was PBMCs, taken before any cancer treatment. Here the CDR3 reads CASSLGTLGQGSTEAFF. CDR3 bases: TGTGCCAGCAGCTTGGGGACTCTAGGGCAGGGAAGCACTGAAGCTTTCTTT. Full variable domain (rest looked up from reference TRBV5-5 and TRBJ1-1): DAGVTQSPTHLIKTRGQQVTLRCSPISGHKSVSWYQQVLGQGPQFIFQYYEKEERGRGNFPDRFSARQFPNYSSELNVNALLLGDSALYLCASSLGTLGQGSTEAFFGQGTRLTVV.